This paragraph reports one T cell receptor beta chain. Its antigen is still unknown. The source of the sample is a study of CD8+ T cells in alopecia areata. The CDR3 is made up of 13 amino acids. Deletions cut 1 base from V and 6 bases from J, with 10 bases between. Germline lookup yields CDR1 GTSNPN and CDR2 SVGIG (reference sequence). Treatment given: oral pan-JAK inhibitor, 5-10 mg twice daily. cDNA prepared by RNA extraction and subsequent reverse transcription served as the template for sequencing. Produced via immunoSEQ multiplex PCR; TCRdb's table is partial and in-frame only. The sample contains about 200,000 clones, roughly 64% of which appear only once. Study-wide results and limits: One nonresponder leaves baseline CD8+ expansion's link to response uncertain. Affected scalp, especially in alopecia totalis/universalis, had a higher clonality than normal scalp did.

The input for sequencing was CD4+ T cells sorted from blood, taken at week 24, from a patient treated with tofacitinib. This TCR derives from a human donor with alopecia areata. V gene TRBV30 combines with J gene TRBJ1-5; tentative D call: TRBD1 (6 bases). The CDR3 loop is CAWSAGESQPQHF. In nucleotides, the CDR3 is TGTGCCTGGAGTGCAGGGGAAAGTCAGCCCCAGCATTTT. Filled out from reference TRBV30 and TRBJ1-5, the complete variable domain reads SQTIHQWPATLVQPVGSPLSLECTVEGTSNPNLYWYRQAAGRGLQLLFYSVGIGQISSEVPQNLSASRPQDRQFILSSKKLLLSDSGFYLCAWSAGESQPQHFGDGTRLSIL.